These 16 T cell receptor beta chains originate from one sample sequenced in a study of cytomegalovirus exposure and HLA in healthy donors. The primer mix had 60 Vbeta and 13 Jbeta primers. This table comes from immunoSEQ multiplex PCR, and its TCRdb copy is limited to in-frame clones, with some not included. Among some 150,000 clones listed, roughly 80% were seen once. Material for sequencing was PBMCs. All receptors derive from a man aged 35 to 55 in good health and CMV-seronegative.

The chain links TRBV5-6 to TRBJ1-1; 8 nucleotides line up with TRBD1. The CDR3 is 15 amino acids. From germline, CDR1 is SGHDT and CDR2 YYEEEE. The trim removed 0 bases at V and 3 bases at J, leaving 4 bases unmatched. This CDR3 is CASSLVNRGDTEAFF. The CDR3 DNA follows: TGTGCCAGCAGCTTGGTCAACAGGGGGGACACTGAAGCTTTCTTT.

The chain recombines TRBV6-4 with TRBJ1-1; 7 positions match TRBD1. J was trimmed by 4 bases and V by 0 bases; bases with no gene match: 5. CDR1 MRHNA and CDR2 SNTAGT come from the germline V gene. The CDR3 is 15 amino acids. The CDR3 DNA reads TGTGCCAGCAGTGACTCAGGGGGCGGAATCACTGAAGCTTTCTTT. The encoded protein is CASSDSGGGITEAFF.

The chain combines TRBV6-5 with TRBJ1-1; possible D gene TRBD1, 6 bases. There are 14 residues in the CDR3. Looked up from germline, CDR1 is MNHEY and CDR2 is SVGAGI. Trimming stripped 2 bases from V and 5 bases from J, with 12 bases between. In DNA, the CDR3 is TGTGCCAGCAGTTACCAGGGGACGGGTACTGAAGCTTTCTTT. This codes for CASSYQGTGTEAFF.

This chain uses TRBV5-1 with TRBJ1-1, with 10 bases fitting TRBD1. The CDR3 runs 13 residues. In germline, CDR1 is SGHRS, CDR2 YFSETQ. Trimming removed 5 bases from V and 11 bases from J; junction bases left unmatched: 9. CDR3 amino acids: CASRDDRGREAFF. As DNA, the CDR3 is TGCGCCAGCAGGGACGACAGGGGGCGGGAGGCTTTCTTT.

This clone has just one count. This rearrangement joins TRBV5-1 to TRBJ2-2; D call uncertain. Per the germline V gene, CDR1 is SGHRS and CDR2 is YFSETQ. This CDR3 is built from 13 residues. Between the trimmed V and J ends, which lost 0 bases and 3 bases, there was a span of 3 bases. The CDR3 region is CASSLDYTGELFF. The CDR3 nucleotides are TGCGCCAGCAGCTTGGACTACACCGGGGAGCTGTTTTTT.

The chain employs TRBV9 and TRBJ2-2; 7 positions agree with TRBD2. In germline, CDR1 is SGDLS, CDR2 YYNGEE. The CDR3 runs to 16 residues. With 3 bases clipped from V and 1 base from J, the junction kept 6 bases outside the gene matches. The CDR3 nucleotides read TGTGCCAGCAGCGGGGCGGGCGGGGGGAACACCGGGGAGCTGTTTTTT. Encoded protein: CASSGAGGGNTGELFF.

The chain combines TRBV7-2 with TRBJ2-7, with 7 bases aligning to TRBD2. CDR1 is SGHTA and CDR2 is FQGNSA in the germline V gene. After removal of 2 bases from V and 2 bases from J, the junction contained 9 bases not matched to a gene. The CDR3 runs to 16 residues. CDR3 DNA sequence: TGTGCCAGCAGCTTACGGGAGCGGGGCGCTCCCTACGAGCAGTACTTC. It encodes CASSLRERGAPYEQYF.

CDR3 in amino acids: CASSVLSSGNTIYF. In DNA form, the CDR3 reads TGTGCCAGCAGCGTATTGAGCTCTGGAAACACCATATATTTT. J is TRBJ1-3 and V is TRBV9; D uncertain. V gave up 1 base and J gave up 0 bases, with 5 bases separating them. CDR1 is SGDLS, CDR2 YYNGEE, per germline. This CDR3 has 14 amino acids.

This clone showed up just once. The chain recombines TRBV11-2 with TRBJ2-7; D perhaps matches TRBD1 (6 bases). The ends were cut back, 5 bases at V and 1 base at J, with 15 bases in the middle. Germline assignment: CDR1 SGHAT and CDR2 FQNNGV. The CDR3 has 15 amino acids. The CDR3 nucleotides read TGTGCCAGCAGCAAAACAGGGATTGGGTCCTACGAGCAGTACTTC. Translating gives CASSKTGIGSYEQYF. The whole variable domain, filled in from reference TRBV11-2 and TRBJ2-7, reads EAGVAQSPRYKIIEKRQSVAFWCNPISGHATLYWYQQILGQGPKLLIQFQNNGVVDDSQLPKDRFSAERLKGVDSTLKIQPAKLEDSAVYLCASSKTGIGSYEQYFGPGTRLTVT.

This clone was counted between two and nine times. The chain uses TRBV29-1 and TRBJ1-1, with D hard to call. CDR1 is SQVTM, CDR2 ANQGSEA, per germline. Trimming removed 7 bases from V and 0 bases from J, with 6 bases in between. This CDR3 is 11 amino acids long. The CDR3 protein is CSALLNTEAFF. As DNA, the CDR3 is TGCAGCGCCCTCTTGAACACTGAAGCTTTCTTT.

This rearrangement joins TRBV7-2 to TRBJ2-5; TRBD1 matches at 9 bases. Germline lookup yields CDR1 SGHTA and CDR2 FQGNSA. The CDR3 sequence is 15 residues long. The V and J ends lost 5 bases and 2 bases, in that order; junction bases with no gene match: 6. As DNA, the CDR3 is TGTGCCAGCAGCAGTGGGACAGGGCGGCAAGAGACCCAGTACTTC. This translates into CASSSGTGRQETQYF.

This clone has more than one count but fewer than ten. This rearrangement joins TRBV7-8 to TRBJ2-7, with 7 bases matching TRBD1. CDR3 length: 15 residues. V trimming: 0 bases; J trimming: 3 bases; junction bases outside the gene matches: 5. Germline V gene sequence: CDR1 SGHVS, CDR2 FQNEAQ. CDR3: CASSLAGTANYEQYF. The CDR3 DNA reads TGTGCCAGCAGCTTAGCGGGGACAGCTAACTACGAGCAGTACTTC.

V is TRBV6-4 and J is TRBJ2-5, with 7 positions matching TRBD1. TRBJ2-7 explains the end of the DNA better; the J call may be wrong. The CDR3 is made up of 20 amino acids. CDR1 and CDR2 from the germline V gene are MRHNA and SNTAGT. In DNA form, the CDR3 reads TGTGCCAGCAGAACACCTCGGTTATCGACAGGGTCCGAGATTTACTACGAGCAGTACTTC. It specifies CASRTPRLSTGSEIYYEQYF.

J is TRBJ2-2 and V is TRBV5-5; D possibly corresponds to TRBD1 (6 bases). Trimming took off 0 bases at V and 6 bases at J, with 15 bases between the two ends. The germline gives CDR1 SGHKS, CDR2 YYEKEE (reference sequence). This CDR3 spans 16 amino acids. CDR3 nucleotides: TGTGCCAGCAGCTTGGCACCCGGGACAACCCCCGGGGAGCTGTTTTTT. The encoded protein is CASSLAPGTTPGELFF.

V usage is TRBV30 and J usage is TRBJ1-2; TRBD1 might be the D (5 bases). This CDR3 is built from 13 residues. The V end was cut by 4 bases, the J end by 14 bases, with 23 bases between. CDR1 and CDR2 from the germline V gene are GTSNPN and SVGIG (reference sequence). The CDR3 sequence is CAWTDLKQATLTF. DNA for the CDR3: TGTGCCTGGACCGACCTAAAACAGGCGACCTTAACCTTC. The entire variable domain, with the rest obtained from reference TRBV30 and TRBJ1-2, is as follows: SQTIHQWPATLVQPVGSPLSLECTVEGTSNPNLYWYRQAAGRGLQLLFYSVGIGQISSEVPQNLSASRPQDRQFILSSKKLLLSDSGFYLCAWTDLKQATLTFGSGTRLTVV.

The V call is TRBV10-3, the J call TRBJ2-3; D is unresolved. The CDR3 has 16 amino acids. From germline, CDR1 is ENHRY and CDR2 SYGVKD. The V and J ends lost 5 bases and 0 bases respectively, with 15 bases between them. The CDR3 DNA reads TGTGCCATCAGTACTAACTTGCAACCTAGCACAGATACGCAGTATTTT. Protein: CAISTNLQPSTDTQYF.